A selection of T cell receptor beta chains follows, all from one sample in a study of human CD8 memory T cell subsets. After re-calling the 5' RACE reads, TCRdb lists one entry per CDR3 protein, DNA absent. This table lists fewer than 20,000 distinct CDR3 sequences. The sample was CD8+ T cells from PBMCs. These receptors were taken from a human donor in good health. Each CDR3 is given with its conserved first and last residue. Each record gives: J gene, clone size, V gene, CDR3 protein. Size is stated for part of the rows, as once, few or many counts, or as a class when the clone is expanded.

TRBJ1-1 - TRBV7-9 CATDERVRKGGKNTEAFF
TRBJ2-5 - TRBV7-9 CASSLAYQETQYF
TRBJ2-2 - TRBV4-1 CASSQVEGGPHGELFF
TRBJ1-1 - TRBV20-1 CSANSQEGTEAFF
TRBJ1-1 - TRBV7-9 CASSLGQVGDTEAFF
TRBJ2-5 medium-sized TRBV6-2/TRBV6-3 CAPPGPQMGYAKETQYF
TRBJ2-1 - TRBV20-1 CSASGTGRENEQFF
TRBJ1-2 - TRBV20-1 CSARDPGTVYGYTF
TRBJ2-3 - TRBV14 CASSQDIGGTDTQYF
TRBJ1-2 - TRBV7-9 CASSFWGQVNYGYTF